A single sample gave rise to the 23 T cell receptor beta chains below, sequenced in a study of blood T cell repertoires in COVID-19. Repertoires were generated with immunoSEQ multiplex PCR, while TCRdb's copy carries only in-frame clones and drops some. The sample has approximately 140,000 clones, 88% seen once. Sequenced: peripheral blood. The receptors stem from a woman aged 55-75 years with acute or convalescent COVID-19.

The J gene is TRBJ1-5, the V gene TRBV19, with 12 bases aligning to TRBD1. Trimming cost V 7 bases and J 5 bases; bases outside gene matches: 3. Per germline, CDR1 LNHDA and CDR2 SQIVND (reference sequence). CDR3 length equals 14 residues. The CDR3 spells CASTGTGGDQPQHF. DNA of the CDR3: TGTGCCAGTACCGGGACAGGGGGCGATCAGCCCCAGCATTTT.

Written as DNA, the CDR3 is TGTGCCAGCAGCTCCGGACAGGTGAACTATGGCTACACCTTC. Translated, it gives CASSSGQVNYGYTF. The chain recombines TRBV7-2 with TRBJ1-2, with TRBD1 matching 7 bases. This CDR3 comprises 14 residues. Per the germline V gene, CDR1 is SGHTA and CDR2 is FQGNSA. After removal of 4 bases from V and 2 bases from J, the junction contained 4 bases not matched to a gene.

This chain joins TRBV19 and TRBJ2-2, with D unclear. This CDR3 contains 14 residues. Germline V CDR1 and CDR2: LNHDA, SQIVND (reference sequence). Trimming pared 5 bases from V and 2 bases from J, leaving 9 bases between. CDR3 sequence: CASSWAPNTGELFF. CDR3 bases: TGTGCCAGTAGTTGGGCCCCCAACACCGGGGAGCTGTTTTTT.

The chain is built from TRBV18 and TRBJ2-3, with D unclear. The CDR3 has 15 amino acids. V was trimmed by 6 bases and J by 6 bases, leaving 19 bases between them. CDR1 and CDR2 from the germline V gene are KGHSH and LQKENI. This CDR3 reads CASSPVAGGLDTQYF. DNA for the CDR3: TGTGCCAGCTCCCCAGTGGCTGGTGGCTTGGATACGCAGTATTTT. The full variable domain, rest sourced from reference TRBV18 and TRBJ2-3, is NAGVMQNPRHLVRRRGQEARLRCSPMKGHSHVYWYRQLPEEGLKFMVYLQKENIIDESGMPKERFSAEFPKEGPSILRIQQVVRGDSAAYFCASSPVAGGLDTQYFGPGTRLTVL.

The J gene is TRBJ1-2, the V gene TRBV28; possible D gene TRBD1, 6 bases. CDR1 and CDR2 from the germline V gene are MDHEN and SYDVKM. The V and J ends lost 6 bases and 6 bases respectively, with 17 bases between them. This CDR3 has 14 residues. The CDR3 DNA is TGTGCCAGCAGCCCAGGGGACCGAGCACATGGCTACACCTTC. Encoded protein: CASSPGDRAHGYTF.

The CDR3 region has the DNA TGTGCCAGCAGTTTAGGGCCCTACAATGAGCAGTTCTTC. It translates to CASSLGPYNEQFF. The chain recombines TRBV28 with TRBJ2-1; no clear D. This CDR3 comprises 13 residues. V lost 2 bases and J 2 bases, leaving 4 bases between the germline ends. Germline V gene sequence: CDR1 MDHEN, CDR2 SYDVKM.

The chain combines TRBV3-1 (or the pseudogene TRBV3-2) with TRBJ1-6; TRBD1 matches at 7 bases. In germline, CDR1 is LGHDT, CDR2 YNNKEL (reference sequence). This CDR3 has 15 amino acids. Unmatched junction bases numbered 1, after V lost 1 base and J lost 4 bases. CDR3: CASSQVTGYNSPLHF. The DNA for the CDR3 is TGTGCCAGCAGCCAAGTGACAGGGTATAATTCACCCCTCCACTTT.

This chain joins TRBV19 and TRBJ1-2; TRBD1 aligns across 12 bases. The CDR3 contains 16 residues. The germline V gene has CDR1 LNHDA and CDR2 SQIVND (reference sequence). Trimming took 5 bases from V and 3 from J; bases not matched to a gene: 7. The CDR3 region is CASSGDRGPRYYGYTF. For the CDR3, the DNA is TGTGCCAGTAGTGGGGACAGGGGGCCTCGATACTATGGCTACACCTTC.

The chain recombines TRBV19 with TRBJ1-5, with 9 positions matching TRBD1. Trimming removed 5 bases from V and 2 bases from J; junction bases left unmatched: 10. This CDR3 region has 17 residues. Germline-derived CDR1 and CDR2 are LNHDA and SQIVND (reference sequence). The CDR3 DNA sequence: TGTGCCAGTAGTCGGGACAGGGAAATCGTTGGCAATCAGCCCCAGCATTTT. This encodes CASSRDREIVGNQPQHF.

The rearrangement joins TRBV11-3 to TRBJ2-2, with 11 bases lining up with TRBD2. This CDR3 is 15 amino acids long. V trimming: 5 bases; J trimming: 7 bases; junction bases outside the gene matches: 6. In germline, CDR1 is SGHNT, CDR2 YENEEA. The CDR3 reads CASSTSGGAVGELFF. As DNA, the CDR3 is TGTGCCAGCAGCACTAGCGGGGGAGCGGTCGGGGAGCTGTTTTTT.

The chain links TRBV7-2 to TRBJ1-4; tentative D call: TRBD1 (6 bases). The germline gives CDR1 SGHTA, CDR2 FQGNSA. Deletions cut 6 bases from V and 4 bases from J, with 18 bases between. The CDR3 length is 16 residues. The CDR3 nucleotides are TGTGCCAGCAGTTTGGGGGGGGCGCGGGGTAATGAAAAACTGTTTTTT. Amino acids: CASSLGGARGNEKLFF.

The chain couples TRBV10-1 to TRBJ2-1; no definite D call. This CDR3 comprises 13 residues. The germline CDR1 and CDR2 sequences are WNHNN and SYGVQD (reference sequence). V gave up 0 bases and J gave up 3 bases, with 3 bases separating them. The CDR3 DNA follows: TGCGCCAGCAGTGAGTCTAACTACAATGAGCAGTTCTTC. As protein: CASSESNYNEQFF.

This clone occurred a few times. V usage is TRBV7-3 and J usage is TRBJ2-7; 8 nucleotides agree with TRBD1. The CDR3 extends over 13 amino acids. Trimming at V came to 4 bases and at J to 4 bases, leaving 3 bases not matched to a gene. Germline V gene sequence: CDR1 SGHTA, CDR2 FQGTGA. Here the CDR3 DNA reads TGTGCCAGCAGCTCGGGACAGGAATACGAGCAGTACTTC. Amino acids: CASSSGQEYEQYF.

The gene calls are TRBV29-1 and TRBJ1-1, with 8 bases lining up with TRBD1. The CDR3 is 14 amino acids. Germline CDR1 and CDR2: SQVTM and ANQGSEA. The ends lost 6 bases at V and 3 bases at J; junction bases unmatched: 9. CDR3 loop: CSVRQGNVDTEAFF. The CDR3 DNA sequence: TGCAGCGTCCGACAGGGGAATGTCGACACTGAAGCTTTCTTT.

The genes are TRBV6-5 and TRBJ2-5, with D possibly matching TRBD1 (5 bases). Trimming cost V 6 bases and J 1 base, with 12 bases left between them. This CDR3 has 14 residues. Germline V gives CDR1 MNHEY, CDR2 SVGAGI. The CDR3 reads CASSLGQFQETQYF. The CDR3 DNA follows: TGTGCCAGCAGCCTCGGACAATTCCAAGAGACCCAGTACTTC.

In DNA form, the CDR3 reads TGTGCCAGCAGTCCGACAGGGTTGAACTATGGCTACACCTTC. Amino acids: CASSPTGLNYGYTF. The chain employs TRBV6-5 and TRBJ1-2; 7 bases align to TRBD1. J gave up 2 bases and V 5 bases, and 5 bases lay outside the gene matches. The CDR3 contains 14 residues. CDR1 and CDR2 (germline): MNHEY, SVGAGI.

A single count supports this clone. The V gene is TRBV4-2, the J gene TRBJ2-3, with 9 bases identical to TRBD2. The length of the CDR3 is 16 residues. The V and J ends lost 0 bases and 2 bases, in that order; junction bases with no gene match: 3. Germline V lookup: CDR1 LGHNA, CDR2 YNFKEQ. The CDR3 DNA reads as TGTGCCAGCAGCCAAGAAGCGGGGGGTGACACAGATACGCAGTATTTT. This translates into CASSQEAGGDTDTQYF.

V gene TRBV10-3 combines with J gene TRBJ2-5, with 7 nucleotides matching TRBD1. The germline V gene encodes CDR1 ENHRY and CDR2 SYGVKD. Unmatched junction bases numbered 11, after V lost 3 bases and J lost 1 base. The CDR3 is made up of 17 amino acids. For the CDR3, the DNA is TGTGCCATCAGTGACCCTACAGACAGGGCCTTCCAAGAGACCCAGTACTTC. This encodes CAISDPTDRAFQETQYF.

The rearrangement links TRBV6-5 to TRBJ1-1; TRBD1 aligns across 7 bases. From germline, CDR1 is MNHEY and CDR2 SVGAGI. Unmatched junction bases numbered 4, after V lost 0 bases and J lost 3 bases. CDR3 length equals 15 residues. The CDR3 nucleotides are TGTGCCAGCAGTTACTCCGCTCAGGGGGACACTGAAGCTTTCTTT. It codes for CASSYSAQGDTEAFF.

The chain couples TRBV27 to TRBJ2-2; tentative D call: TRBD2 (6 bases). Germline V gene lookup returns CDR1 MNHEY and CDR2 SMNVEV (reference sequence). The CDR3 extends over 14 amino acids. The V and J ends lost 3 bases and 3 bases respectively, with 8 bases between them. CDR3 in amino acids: CASSFGTYTGELFF. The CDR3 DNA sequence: TGTGCCAGCAGTTTCGGGACTTACACCGGGGAGCTGTTTTTT.

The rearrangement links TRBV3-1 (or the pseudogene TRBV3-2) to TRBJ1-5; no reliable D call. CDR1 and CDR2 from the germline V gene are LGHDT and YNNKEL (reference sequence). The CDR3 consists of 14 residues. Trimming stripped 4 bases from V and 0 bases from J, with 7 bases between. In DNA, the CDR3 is TGTGCCAGCAGCCCCCTCTCTAGCAATCAGCCCCAGCATTTT. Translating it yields CASSPLSSNQPQHF.

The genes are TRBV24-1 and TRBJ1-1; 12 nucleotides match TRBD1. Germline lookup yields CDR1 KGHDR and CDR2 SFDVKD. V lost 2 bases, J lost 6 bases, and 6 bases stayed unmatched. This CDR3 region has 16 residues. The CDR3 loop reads CATSDSGQGARAEAFF. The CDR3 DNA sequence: TGTGCCACCAGTGATTCGGGACAGGGGGCGCGGGCTGAAGCTTTCTTT.

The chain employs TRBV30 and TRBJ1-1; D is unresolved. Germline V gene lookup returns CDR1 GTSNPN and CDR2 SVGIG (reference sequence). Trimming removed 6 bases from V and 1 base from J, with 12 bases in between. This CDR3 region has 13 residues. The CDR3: CACNPQENTEAFF. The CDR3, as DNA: TGTGCCTGCAATCCGCAGGAGAACACTGAAGCTTTCTTT.